These 27 T cell receptor beta chains came from one sample sequenced in a study of vaccination and CD4 T cells after COVID-19. These TCRs' antigens remain unknown. Cultured CD4+ T cell DNA underwent sequencing with the Oncomine TCR Beta short-read assay. TCRdb passed the PCR reads through MiXCR, listing each CDR3 protein once. The top ten hold more than 20% of the sample, which has under 20,000 distinct CDR3 sequences, 42% seen once. Treatment reported: roughly 10-day PBMC culture with coronavirus spike peptide pools or control peptides (ViraFEST assay). The sequencing input was cultured CD4+ T cells from blood. These receptors were collected from a human donor with COVID-19.

The rearrangement joins TRBV20-1 to TRBJ2-7; 7 nucleotides match TRBD1. The length of the CDR3 is 11 residues. The germline CDR1 and CDR2 sequences are DFQATT and SNEGSKA (reference sequence). The J segment lost 5 bases and the V segment lost 5 bases, leaving 3 bases of the junction unmatched. CDR3 nucleotide sequence: TGCAGTGCTTACGACAGGGACGAGCAGTACTTC. As protein: CSAYDRDEQYF.

The V gene is TRBV6-2 or TRBV6-3, the J gene TRBJ2-6; 7 bases map to TRBD2. This CDR3 comprises 16 residues. J was trimmed by 0 bases and V by 9 bases; bases with no gene match: 8. CDR1 and CDR2 from the germline V gene are MNHEY and SVGEGT. In nucleotides, the CDR3 is TGTGCCAGGGAGCGGGGAGATACCTCTGGGGCCAACGTCCTGACTTTC. This gives the protein CARERGDTSGANVLTF.

The rearrangement uses TRBV6-1 and TRBJ1-1, with D tentatively TRBD1 (6 bases). This CDR3 comprises 13 residues. CDR1 and CDR2 from the germline V gene are MNHNS and SASEGT. V gave up 4 bases and J gave up 1 base, with 7 bases separating them. CDR3 coding DNA: TGTGCCAGCAGTGTACAGGGGAACACTGAAGCTTTCTTT. Translating gives CASSVQGNTEAFF.

CDR3 sequence (DNA): TGCAGTGCTAGGACGTTAGCGGAGAAAGAGACCCAGTACTTC. The encoded protein is CSARTLAEKETQYF. The chain combines TRBV20-1 with TRBJ2-5; D is perhaps TRBD2 (6 bases). Germline CDR1 is DFQATT and CDR2 is SNEGSKA (reference sequence). With 3 bases removed from V and 3 bases from J, the gap between germline ends came to 14 bases. The CDR3 is 14 amino acids.

In its sample, this clonotype was seen a few times. The chain carries TRBV27 and TRBJ1-3; 8 nucleotides align to TRBD1. CDR1 is MNHEY, CDR2 SMNVEV, per germline (reference sequence). V shed 5 bases, J shed 4 bases, and the junction held 4 bases outside the gene matches. This CDR3 has 14 residues. The CDR3, as DNA: TGTGCCAGCAGTAGGCAGGGGGCGGGAAACACCATATATTTT. Translation gives CASSRQGAGNTIYF.

The genes are TRBV5-4 and TRBJ1-1; D gene ambiguous. The CDR3 extends over 14 amino acids. The V gene lost 3 bases and the J gene lost 0 bases, with 9 bases spanning the gap. Germline V gives CDR1 SGHNT, CDR2 YYREEE (reference sequence). This chain's CDR3 is CASSSKSVNTEAFF. CDR3 nucleotides: TGTGCCAGCAGCTCGAAAAGCGTGAACACTGAAGCTTTCTTT.

The chain joins TRBV20-1 to TRBJ1-5; D is perhaps TRBD1 (5 bases). The CDR3 has 13 residues. Germline V gives CDR1 DFQATT, CDR2 SNEGSKA (reference sequence). V was trimmed by 3 bases and J by 6 bases, leaving 12 bases between them. In nucleotides, the CDR3 is TGCAGTGCTAGCGCGGGGGAGGGTCAGCCCCAGCATTTT. As protein: CSASAGEGQPQHF.

The chain carries TRBV21-1 and TRBJ1-1; TRBD1 is taken as the D call from the table, unchecked against the DNA. TRBV21-1 is tagged as a pseudogene. CDR3 length: 13 residues. The CDR3 protein is CASSTQGAAEAFF. In DNA form, the CDR3 reads TGTGCCAGCAGCACACAGGGGGCGGCTGAAGCTTTCTTT.

V is TRBV19 and J is TRBJ2-1; TRBD2 aligns across 10 bases. CDR3 length: 16 residues. Looked up from germline, CDR1 is LNHDA and CDR2 is SQIVND (reference sequence). The V gene end was trimmed by 1 base and the J gene end by 4 bases; junction bases not matched to a gene: 4. CDR3 coding DNA: TGTGCCAGTAGTATAGTAGCGGGGGGCTTATACAATGAGCAGTTCTTC. Translation: CASSIVAGGLYNEQFF.

The gene calls are TRBV11-2 and TRBJ1-2; 9 bases agree with TRBD1. V lost 6 bases and J lost 4; bases outside the gene matches: 9. Germline lookup yields CDR1 SGHAT and CDR2 FQNNGV. The CDR3 sequence is 15 residues long. This CDR3 reads CASRRPGQGPYGYTF. CDR3 DNA: TGTGCCAGCAGGCGCCCGGGACAGGGACCCTATGGCTACACCTTC.

A few counts support this clonotype. V usage is TRBV20-1 and J usage is TRBJ1-3; weak D call: TRBD1 (6 bases). V lost 3 bases, J lost 0 bases, and 15 bases lay in between. CDR3 length: 16 amino acids. The germline V gene has CDR1 DFQATT and CDR2 SNEGSKA (reference sequence). CDR3 loop: CSASRPGQASGNTIYF. CDR3 DNA: TGCAGTGCTAGCCGACCGGGACAAGCCTCTGGAAACACCATATATTTT.

This clonotype has only a few counts. The J gene is TRBJ1-2, the V gene TRBV6-1; 9 bases line up with TRBD1. Germline V gene sequence: CDR1 MNHNS, CDR2 SASEGT. With V trimmed by 3 bases and J by 5 bases, 10 bases remained unmatched. This CDR3 has 16 residues. CDR3 sequence reads: CASSDTGTGSLYGYTF. The CDR3 region has the DNA TGTGCCAGCAGTGATACCGGGACAGGGAGCCTTTATGGCTACACCTTC.

This clonotype appeared a few times. The chain employs TRBV27 and TRBJ2-1, with 9 bases identical to TRBD2. There are 16 residues in the CDR3. J lost 2 bases, V lost 6 bases, and 8 bases had no gene match. From germline, CDR1 is MNHEY and CDR2 SMNVEV (reference sequence). CDR3 region: CASSTGLAGPYNEQFF. The CDR3 nucleotides are TGTGCCAGCAGCACTGGGCTAGCGGGGCCCTACAATGAGCAGTTCTTC.

This clonotype was picked up one time. This chain uses TRBV11-3 with TRBJ2-1; D is perhaps TRBD1 or TRBD2 (6 bases each). Germline-derived CDR1 and CDR2 are SGHNT and YENEEA. Trimming cost V 3 bases and J 10 bases, with 19 bases left between them. This CDR3 is 15 amino acids long. CDR3 bases: TGTGCCAGCAGCTTGGGGGGCCTCGACGTCCAAGAGCAGTTCTTC. It codes for CASSLGGLDVQEQFF.

The V call is TRBV5-1, the J call TRBJ2-2; 9 nucleotides agree with TRBD1. There are 18 residues in the CDR3. Per germline, CDR1 SGHRS and CDR2 YFSETQ. The V and J ends lost 0 bases and 0 bases, in that order; junction bases with no gene match: 6. The CDR3 bases are TGCGCCAGCAGCTTGGTTGGGACAGGGTATGCGAACACCGGGGAGCTGTTTTTT. This translates into CASSLVGTGYANTGELFF.

The rearrangement uses TRBV5-6 and TRBJ2-3, with D maybe TRBD2 (5 bases). The CDR3 is 14 amino acids. V shed 4 bases and J shed 5 bases, with 14 bases lying between them. In germline, CDR1 is SGHDT, CDR2 YYEEEE. CDR3 protein: CASSRRPWGDTQYF. The CDR3 DNA reads as TGTGCCAGCAGCCGGAGGCCTTGGGGAGATACGCAGTATTTT.

This clonotype appeared once. The chain carries TRBV11-2 and TRBJ2-2; no clear D. CDR3 length equals 14 residues. From germline, CDR1 is SGHAT and CDR2 FQNNGV. The V end was cut by 2 bases, the J end by 5 bases, with 9 bases between. CDR3 protein: CASSLSRVTGELFF. The DNA of the CDR3 is TGTGCCAGCAGCTTATCCCGAGTGACCGGGGAGCTGTTTTTT.

This clonotype was detected a few times. V and J are TRBV11-1 and TRBJ2-1, with D possibly being TRBD2 (6 bases). The ends were cut back, 1 base at V and 8 bases at J, with 9 bases in the middle. The CDR3 is 13 residues long. CDR1 and CDR2 from the germline V gene are SGHAT and FQDESV (reference sequence). CDR3 DNA: TGTGCCAGCAGCTTAGTCCGGGGGTATGAGCAGTTCTTC. Its protein product is CASSLVRGYEQFF.

The J gene is TRBJ2-5, the V gene TRBV28; weak D call: TRBD1 (6 bases). The germline V and J ends were trimmed by 5 bases and 1 base, with 11 bases remaining between them. CDR3 length: 14 residues. Germline CDR1 and CDR2: MDHEN and SYDVKM. DNA of the CDR3: TGTGCCAGCAGTCCGCCAGGGGCCCAAGAGACCCAGTACTTC. It codes for CASSPPGAQETQYF.

A remark on this clonotype: The germline gene is not matched at one end of the junction; a read error may be the cause. V usage is TRBV3-1 and J usage is TRBJ2-1; D is unresolved. The germline V gene has CDR1 LGHDT and CDR2 YNNKEL (reference sequence). This CDR3 is built from 12 residues. The CDR3 DNA follows: TGTGCCAGCAGCCGGATCGGTGGAGAGCAGCTCTTC. This translates into CASSRIGGEQLF.

This sequence joins TRBV6-2 or TRBV6-3 and TRBJ1-2; D is unclear. V was shortened by 7 bases and J by 6 bases, with 18 bases between the two germline ends. Germline V gene data show CDR1 as MNHEY and CDR2 as SVGEGT. The CDR3 length is 14 residues. This CDR3 is CASNTGGVSHGYTF. CDR3 coding DNA: TGTGCCAGCAACACGGGTGGTGTATCACATGGCTACACCTTC.

This sequence joins TRBV19 and TRBJ2-2; D possibly corresponds to TRBD1 (6 bases). There are 15 residues in the CDR3. With 10 bases removed from V and 3 bases from J, the gap between germline ends came to 18 bases. Germline V lookup: CDR1 LNHDA, CDR2 SQIVND (reference sequence). The CDR3 loop reads CATQARDKDTGELFF. The CDR3 region has the DNA TGTGCCACCCAAGCTCGGGACAAAGACACCGGGGAGCTGTTTTTT.

This rearrangement joins TRBV12-3 or TRBV12-4 to TRBJ2-3, with 11 nucleotides matching TRBD2. CDR3 size: 14 residues. Trimming took 7 bases from V and 8 from J; bases not matched to a gene: 8. The CDR3 region is CASTPSSGGTTQYF. CDR3 nucleotides: TGTGCCAGCACCCCGTCTAGCGGGGGGACTACGCAGTATTTT.

This rearrangement joins TRBV29-1 to TRBJ1-1; D uncertain. V was shortened by 7 bases and J by 2 bases, with 14 bases between the two germline ends. CDR3 length: 13 residues. The germline gives CDR1 SQVTM, CDR2 ANQGSEA. CDR3 in DNA: TGCAGCGGTTGTCTGGGGATTAACACTGAAGCTTTCTTT. It translates to CSGCLGINTEAFF. Using reference TRBV29-1 and TRBJ1-1 for the parts outside the CDR3, the full variable domain is SAVISQKPSRDICQRGTSLTIQCQVDSQVTMMFWYRQQPGQSLTLIATANQGSEATYESGFVIDKFPISRPNLTFSTLTVSNMSPEDSSIYLCSGCLGINTEAFFGQGTRLTVV.

V usage is TRBV20-1 and J usage is TRBJ2-7; TRBD2 aligns across 9 bases. Germline V gene data show CDR1 as DFQATT and CDR2 as SNEGSKA (reference sequence). The CDR3 extends over 15 amino acids. V was clipped by 0 bases and J by 2 bases; unmatched bases: 5. CDR3 DNA: TGCAGTGCTAGAGATGTTAGCGGGAGCCCCTACGAGCAGTACTTC. This codes for CSARDVSGSPYEQYF.

The rearrangement joins TRBV7-2 to TRBJ2-5; no clear D gene. This CDR3 is 13 amino acids long. Germline V gives CDR1 SGHTA, CDR2 FQGNSA. With 0 bases removed from V and 3 bases from J, the gap between germline ends came to 5 bases. The CDR3 DNA sequence: TGTGCCAGCAGCTTAGCTGGGAAAGAGACCCAGTACTTC. This encodes CASSLAGKETQYF.

This clonotype was seen more than once but under ten times. J is TRBJ1-5 and V is TRBV11-2; D gene uncertain. Germline V lookup: CDR1 SGHAT, CDR2 FQNNGV. Trimming pared 1 base from V and 4 bases from J, leaving 5 bases between. CDR3 length equals 13 residues. CDR3 region: CASSLVGNQPQHF. CDR3 in DNA: TGTGCCAGCAGCTTAGTCGGGAATCAGCCCCAGCATTTT.